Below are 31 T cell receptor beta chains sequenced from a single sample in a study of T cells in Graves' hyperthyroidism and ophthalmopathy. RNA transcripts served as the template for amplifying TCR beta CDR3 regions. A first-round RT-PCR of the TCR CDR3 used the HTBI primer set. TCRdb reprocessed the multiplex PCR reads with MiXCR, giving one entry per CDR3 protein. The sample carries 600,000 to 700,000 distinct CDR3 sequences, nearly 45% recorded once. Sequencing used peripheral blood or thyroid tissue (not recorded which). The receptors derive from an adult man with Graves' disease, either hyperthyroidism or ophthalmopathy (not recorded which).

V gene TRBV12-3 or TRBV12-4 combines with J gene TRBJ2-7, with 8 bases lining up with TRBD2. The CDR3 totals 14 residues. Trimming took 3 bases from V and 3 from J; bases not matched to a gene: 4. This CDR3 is CASSFRSGSYEQYF. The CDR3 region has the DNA TGTGCCAGCAGTTTTAGGAGCGGGAGCTACGAGCAGTACTTC.

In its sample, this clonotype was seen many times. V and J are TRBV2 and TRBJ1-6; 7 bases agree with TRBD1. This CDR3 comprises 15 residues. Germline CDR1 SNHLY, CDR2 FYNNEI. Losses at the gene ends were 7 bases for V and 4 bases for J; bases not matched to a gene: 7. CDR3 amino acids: CASIPPGQYNSPLHF. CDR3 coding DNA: TGTGCCAGCATACCGCCGGGACAGTATAATTCACCCCTCCACTTT.

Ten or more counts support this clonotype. The CDR3: CASSLIRSNQPQHF. DNA for the CDR3: TGTGCCAGCAGCTTAATCCGAAGCAATCAGCCCCAGCATTTT. V and J are TRBV7-2 and TRBJ1-5; D unresolved. Germline-derived CDR1 and CDR2 are SGHTA and FQGNSA. V was pared by 2 bases and J by 1 base, with 6 bases between. The CDR3 length is 14 residues.

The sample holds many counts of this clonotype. CDR3 region: CASSLEGGTSYEQYF. DNA for the CDR3: TGTGCCAGCAGCTTAGAGGGGGGAACTTCCTACGAGCAGTACTTC. The rearrangement links TRBV7-6 to TRBJ2-7; D possibly uses TRBD1 or TRBD2 (6 bases each). The CDR3 sequence is 15 residues long. Trimming stripped 1 base from V and 1 base from J, with 11 bases between. CDR1 and CDR2 from the germline V gene are SGHVS and FNYEAQ.

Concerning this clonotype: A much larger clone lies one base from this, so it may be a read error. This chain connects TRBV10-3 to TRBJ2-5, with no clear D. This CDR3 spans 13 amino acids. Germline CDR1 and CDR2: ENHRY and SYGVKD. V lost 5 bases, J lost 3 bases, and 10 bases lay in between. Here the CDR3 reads CAISQHREETQYF. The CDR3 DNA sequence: TGTGCCATCAGTCAGCACCGGGAAGAGACCCAGTACTTC.

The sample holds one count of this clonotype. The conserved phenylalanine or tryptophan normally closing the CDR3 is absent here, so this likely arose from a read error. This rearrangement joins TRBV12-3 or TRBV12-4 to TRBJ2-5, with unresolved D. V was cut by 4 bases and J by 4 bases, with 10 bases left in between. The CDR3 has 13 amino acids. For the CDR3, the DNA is TGTGCCAGCAGTTATTCTCTGAGAGAGACCCAGTACCTC. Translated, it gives CASSYSLRETQYL.

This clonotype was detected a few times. For the CDR3, the DNA is TGTGCCAGCAGCCGAGACAGGACAGGGGCCTACGAGCAGTACTTC. It yields the protein CASSRDRTGAYEQYF. The J gene is TRBJ2-7, the V gene TRBV7-9, with TRBD1 matching over 9 bases. Germline CDR1 is SEHNR and CDR2 is FQNEAQ (reference sequence). This CDR3 region has 15 residues. Trimming cost V 5 bases and J 2 bases; bases outside gene matches: 7.

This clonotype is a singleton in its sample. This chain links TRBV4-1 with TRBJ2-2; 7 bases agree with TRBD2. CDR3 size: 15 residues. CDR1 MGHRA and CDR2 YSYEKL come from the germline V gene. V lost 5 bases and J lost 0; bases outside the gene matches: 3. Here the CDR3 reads CASSLAGSNTGELFF. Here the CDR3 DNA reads TGCGCCAGCAGCTTAGCGGGTTCGAACACCGGGGAGCTGTTTTTT.

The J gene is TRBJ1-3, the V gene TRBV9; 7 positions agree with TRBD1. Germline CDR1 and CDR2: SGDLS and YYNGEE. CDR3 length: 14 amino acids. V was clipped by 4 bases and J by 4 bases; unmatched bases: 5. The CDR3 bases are TGTGCCAGCAGCCGGGACAGTACAGGAAACACCATATATTTT. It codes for CASSRDSTGNTIYF.

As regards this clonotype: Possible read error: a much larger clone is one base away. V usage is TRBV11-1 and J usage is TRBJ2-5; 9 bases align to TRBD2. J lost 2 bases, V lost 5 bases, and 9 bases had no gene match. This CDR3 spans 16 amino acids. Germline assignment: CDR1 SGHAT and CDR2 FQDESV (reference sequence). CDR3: CASSLGGSGGQETQYF. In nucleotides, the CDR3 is TGTGCCAGCAGCCTAGGTGGTAGCGGGGGACAAGAGACCCAGTACTTC.

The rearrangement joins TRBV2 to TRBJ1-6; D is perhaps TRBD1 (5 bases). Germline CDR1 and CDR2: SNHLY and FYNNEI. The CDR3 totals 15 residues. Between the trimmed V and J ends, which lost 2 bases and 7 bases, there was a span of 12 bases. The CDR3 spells CASSEFGDGNSPLHF. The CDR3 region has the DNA TGTGCCAGCAGTGAATTCGGGGACGGAAATTCACCCCTCCACTTT.

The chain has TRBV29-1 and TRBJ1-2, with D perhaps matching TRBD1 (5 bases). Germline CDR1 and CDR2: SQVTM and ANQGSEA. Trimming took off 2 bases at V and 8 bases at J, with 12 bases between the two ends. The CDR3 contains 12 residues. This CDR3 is CSVEWQGDGYTF. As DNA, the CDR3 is TGCAGCGTTGAATGGCAGGGTGACGGCTACACCTTC.

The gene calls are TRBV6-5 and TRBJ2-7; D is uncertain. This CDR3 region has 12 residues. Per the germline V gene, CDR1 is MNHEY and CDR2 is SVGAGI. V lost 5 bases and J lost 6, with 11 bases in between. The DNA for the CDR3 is TGTGCCAGCAGTCACGCCCACCGCGAGCAGTACTTC. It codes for CASSHAHREQYF.

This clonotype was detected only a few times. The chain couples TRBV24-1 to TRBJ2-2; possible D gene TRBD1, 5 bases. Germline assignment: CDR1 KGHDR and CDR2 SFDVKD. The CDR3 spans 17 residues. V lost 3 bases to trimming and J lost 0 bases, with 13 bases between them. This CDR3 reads CATSDHSRQPNTGELFF. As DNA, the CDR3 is TGTGCCACCAGTGATCACTCCCGACAGCCGAACACCGGGGAGCTGTTTTTT.

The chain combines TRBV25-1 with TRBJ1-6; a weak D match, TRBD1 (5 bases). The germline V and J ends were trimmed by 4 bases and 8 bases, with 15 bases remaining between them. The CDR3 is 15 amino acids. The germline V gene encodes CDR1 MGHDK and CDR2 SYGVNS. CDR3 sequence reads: CASSAAGSNDSPLHF. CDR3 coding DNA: TGTGCCAGCAGTGCGGCAGGGTCCAACGATTCACCCCTCCACTTT.

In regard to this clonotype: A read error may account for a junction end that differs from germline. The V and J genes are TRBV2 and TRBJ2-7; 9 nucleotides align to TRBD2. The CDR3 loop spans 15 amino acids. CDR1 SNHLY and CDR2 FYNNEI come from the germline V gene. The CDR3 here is CASSSPGTSSYGQYF. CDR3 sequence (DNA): TGTGCCAGCAGTTCCCCCGGGACTAGCTCCTACGGGCAGTACTTC. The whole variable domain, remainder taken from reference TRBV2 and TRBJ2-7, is EPEVTQTPSHQVTQMGQEVILRCVPISNHLYFYWYRQILGQKVEFLVSFYNNEISEKSEIFDDQFSVERPDGSNFTLKIRSTKLEDSAMYFCASSSPGTSSYGQYFGPGTRLTVT.

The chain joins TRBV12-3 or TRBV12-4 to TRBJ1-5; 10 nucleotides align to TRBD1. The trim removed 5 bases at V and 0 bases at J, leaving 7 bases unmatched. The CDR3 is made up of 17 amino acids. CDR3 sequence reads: CASSKDRGDYSNQPQHF. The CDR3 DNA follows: TGTGCCAGCAGTAAGGACAGGGGGGACTATAGCAATCAGCCCCAGCATTTT.

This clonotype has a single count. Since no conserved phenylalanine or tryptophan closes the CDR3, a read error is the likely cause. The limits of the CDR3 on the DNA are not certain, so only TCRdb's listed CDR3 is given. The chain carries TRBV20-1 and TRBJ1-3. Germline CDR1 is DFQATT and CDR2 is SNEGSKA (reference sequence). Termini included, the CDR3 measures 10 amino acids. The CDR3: CSARESRRNT.

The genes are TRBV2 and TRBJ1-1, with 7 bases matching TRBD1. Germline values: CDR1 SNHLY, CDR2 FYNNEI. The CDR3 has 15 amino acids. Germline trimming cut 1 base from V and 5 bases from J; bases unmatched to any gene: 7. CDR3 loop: CASSEVSGGWTEAFF. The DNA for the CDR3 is TGTGCCAGCAGTGAAGTGTCAGGGGGGTGGACTGAAGCTTTCTTT. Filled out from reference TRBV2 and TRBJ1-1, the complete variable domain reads EPEVTQTPSHQVTQMGQEVILRCVPISNHLYFYWYRQILGQKVEFLVSFYNNEISEKSEIFDDQFSVERPDGSNFTLKIRSTKLEDSAMYFCASSEVSGGWTEAFFGQGTRLTVV.

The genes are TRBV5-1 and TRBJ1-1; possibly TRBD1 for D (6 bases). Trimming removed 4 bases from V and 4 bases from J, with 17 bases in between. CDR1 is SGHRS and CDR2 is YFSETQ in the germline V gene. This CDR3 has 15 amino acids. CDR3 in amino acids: CASSLVRGAGTEAFF. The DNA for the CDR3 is TGCGCCAGCAGCCTGGTTAGGGGGGCTGGCACTGAAGCTTTCTTT.

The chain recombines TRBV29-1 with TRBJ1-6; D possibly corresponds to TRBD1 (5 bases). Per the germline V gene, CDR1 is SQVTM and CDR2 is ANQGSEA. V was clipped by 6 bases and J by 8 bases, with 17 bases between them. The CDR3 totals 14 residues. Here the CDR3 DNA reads TGCAGCGTCCGAGGGGCAGGGATCGATTCACCCCTCCACTTT. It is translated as CSVRGAGIDSPLHF.

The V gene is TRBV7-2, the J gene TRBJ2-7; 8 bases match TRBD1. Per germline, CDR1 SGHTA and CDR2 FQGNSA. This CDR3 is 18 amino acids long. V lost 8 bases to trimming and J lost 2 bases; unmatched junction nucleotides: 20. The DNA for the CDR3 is TGTGCCAGCGGCCCCGGACCTGACAGGGGAGGTAGGACCTACGAGCAGTACTTC. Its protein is CASGPGPDRGGRTYEQYF.

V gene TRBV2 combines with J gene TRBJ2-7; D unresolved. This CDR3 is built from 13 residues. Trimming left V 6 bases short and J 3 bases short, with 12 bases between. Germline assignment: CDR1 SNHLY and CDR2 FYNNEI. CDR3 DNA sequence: TGTGCCAGCAGCCCCCTAAGTTTCTACGAGCAGTACTTC. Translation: CASSPLSFYEQYF.

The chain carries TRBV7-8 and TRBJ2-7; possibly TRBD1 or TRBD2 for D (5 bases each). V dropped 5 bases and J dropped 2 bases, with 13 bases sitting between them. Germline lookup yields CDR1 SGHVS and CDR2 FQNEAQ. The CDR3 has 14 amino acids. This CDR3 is CASSHGTGTYEQYF. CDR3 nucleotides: TGTGCCAGCAGCCACGGGACGGGAACCTACGAGCAGTACTTC.

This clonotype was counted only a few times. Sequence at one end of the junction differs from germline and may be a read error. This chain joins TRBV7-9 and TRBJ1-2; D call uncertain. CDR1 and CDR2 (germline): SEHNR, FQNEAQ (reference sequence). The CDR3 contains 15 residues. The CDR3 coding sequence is TGCGCCAGCAGCCCTGTGACCGTCATAAACTATGGCTACACCTTC. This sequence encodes CASSPVTVINYGYTF.

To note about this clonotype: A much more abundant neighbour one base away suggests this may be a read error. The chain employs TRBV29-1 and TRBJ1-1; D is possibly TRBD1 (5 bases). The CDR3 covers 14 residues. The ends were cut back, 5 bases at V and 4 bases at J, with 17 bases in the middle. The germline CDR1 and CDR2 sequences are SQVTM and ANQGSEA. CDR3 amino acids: CSVRRGLPSTEAFF. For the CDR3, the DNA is TGCAGCGTTAGACGGGGGTTACCTAGCACTGAAGCTTTCTTT.

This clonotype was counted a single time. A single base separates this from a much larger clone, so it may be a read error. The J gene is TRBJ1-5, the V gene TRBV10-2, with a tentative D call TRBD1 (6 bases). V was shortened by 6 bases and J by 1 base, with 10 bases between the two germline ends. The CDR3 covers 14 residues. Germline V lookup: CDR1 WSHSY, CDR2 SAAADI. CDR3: CASRGALSNQPQHF. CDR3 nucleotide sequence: TGCGCCAGCAGGGGGGCCCTAAGCAATCAGCCCCAGCATTTT.

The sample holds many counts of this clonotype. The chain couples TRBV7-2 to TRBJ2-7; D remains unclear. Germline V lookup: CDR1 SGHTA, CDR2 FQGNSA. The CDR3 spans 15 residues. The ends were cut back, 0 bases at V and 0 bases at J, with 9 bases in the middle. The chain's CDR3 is CASSLAVWSSYEQYF. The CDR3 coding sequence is TGTGCCAGCAGCTTAGCGGTTTGGAGCTCCTACGAGCAGTACTTC. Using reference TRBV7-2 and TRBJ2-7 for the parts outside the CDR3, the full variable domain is GAGVSQSPSNKVTEKGKDVELRCDPISGHTALYWYRQSLGQGLEFLIYFQGNSAPDKSGLPSDRFSAERTGGSVSTLTIQRTQQEDSAVYLCASSLAVWSSYEQYFGPGTRLTVT.

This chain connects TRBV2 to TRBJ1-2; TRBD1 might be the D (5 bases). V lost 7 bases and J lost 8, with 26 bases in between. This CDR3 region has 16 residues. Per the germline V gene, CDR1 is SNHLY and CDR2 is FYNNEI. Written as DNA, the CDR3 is TGTGCCAGCAATCCACACGTCGGGGGAGGGAGATTGGGCTACACCTTC. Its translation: CASNPHVGGGRLGYTF.

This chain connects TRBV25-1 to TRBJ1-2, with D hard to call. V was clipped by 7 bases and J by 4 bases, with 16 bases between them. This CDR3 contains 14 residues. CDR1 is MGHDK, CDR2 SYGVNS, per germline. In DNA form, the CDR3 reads TGTGCCAGCACCGTAGAGTCGGGTGTCTATGGCTACACCTTC. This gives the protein CASTVESGVYGYTF.

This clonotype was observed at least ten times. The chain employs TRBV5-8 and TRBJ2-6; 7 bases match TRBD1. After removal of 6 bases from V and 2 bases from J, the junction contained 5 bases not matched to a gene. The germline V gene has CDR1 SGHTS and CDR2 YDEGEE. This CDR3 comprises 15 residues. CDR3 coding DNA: TGTGCCAGCACCGACAGGGCGACTGGGGCCAACGTCCTGACTTTC. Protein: CASTDRATGANVLTF.